These 15 T cell receptor beta chains share one sample of origin, sequenced in a study of identifying expanded T cells in peripheral blood (dated by TCRdb to between 2018 and 2020). Libraries were constructed by the immunoSEQ multiplex PCR assay. TCRdb holds this immuneACCESS table with in-frame rearrangements only. Some clones are missing; in checked studies, unresolved V genes explain under half, and the rest has no known cause. Across this sample there are about 58,000 clones, with more than 70% seen only once. About 3.8% of the sample is in the top ten clones. Sequencing used blood. The receptors were gathered from a person aged 18 to 75 in good health.

The rearrangement uses TRBV28 and TRBJ2-1; D ambiguous. The CDR3 runs to 12 residues. Deletions cut 8 bases from V and 7 bases from J, with 12 bases between. CDR1 is MDHEN and CDR2 is SYDVKM in the germline V gene. The CDR3 DNA follows: TGTGCCAGCCGAACTGTTCCAAATGAGCAGTTCTTC. This sequence encodes CASRTVPNEQFF. Full variable domain (rest looked up from reference TRBV28 and TRBJ2-1): DVKVTQSSRYLVKRTGEKVFLECVQDMDHENMFWYRQDPGLGLRLIYFSYDVKMKEKGDIPEGYSVSREKKERFSLILESASTNQTSMYLCASRTVPNEQFFGPGTRLTVL.

This clone occurred a few times. The rearrangement links TRBV27 to TRBJ2-2; D is perhaps TRBD1 or TRBD2 (5 bases each). Germline-derived CDR1 and CDR2 are MNHEY and SMNVEV (reference sequence). V was shortened by 2 bases and J by 0 bases, with 16 bases between the two germline ends. The CDR3 is made up of 18 amino acids. The CDR3 DNA follows: TGTGCCAGCAGTTTAGGTTGGAGGACATTCGCGAACACCGGGGAGCTGTTTTTT. This codes for CASSLGWRTFANTGELFF.

V gene TRBV12-5 combines with J gene TRBJ1-1; weak D call: TRBD1 (6 bases). CDR3 size: 16 residues. Germline V gene lookup returns CDR1 LGHNT and CDR2 FRNRAP. The V and J ends lost 5 bases and 1 base respectively, with 17 bases between them. CDR3 nucleotides: TGTGCTAGTGGTGCCCTTGGCAGGGGTTGGAACACTGAAGCTTTCTTT. It encodes CASGALGRGWNTEAFF.

This chain uses TRBV11-1 with TRBJ1-3, with a possible D match to TRBD1 (6 bases). CDR3 length: 14 residues. Germline V gene data show CDR1 as SGHAT and CDR2 as FQDESV (reference sequence). Trimming pared 2 bases from V and 1 base from J, leaving 6 bases between. The CDR3 reads CASSLQGSGNTIYF. In DNA, the CDR3 is TGTGCCAGCAGCTTACAGGGGTCTGGAAACACCATATATTTT. Using reference TRBV11-1 and TRBJ1-3 for the parts outside the CDR3, the full variable domain is EAEVAQSPRYKITEKSQAVAFWCDPISGHATLYWYRQILGQGPELLVQFQDESVVDDSQLPKDRFSAERLKGVDSTLKIQPAELGDSAMYLCASSLQGSGNTIYFGEGSWLTVV.

The chain employs TRBV4-3 and TRBJ1-5; D is ambiguous. The CDR3 is 13 residues long. V was cut by 2 bases and J by 3 bases, with 5 bases left in between. From germline, CDR1 is LGHNA and CDR2 YSLEER. The CDR3 loop reads CASSQHTNQPQHF. In nucleotides, the CDR3 is TGCGCCAGCAGCCAACATACCAATCAGCCCCAGCATTTT.

V is TRBV7-2 and J is TRBJ1-1, with D perhaps matching TRBD1 (5 bases). The V gene's germline CDR1 is SGHTA and CDR2 FQGNSA. The CDR3 covers 13 residues. Trimming removed 0 bases from V and 5 bases from J, with 7 bases in between. The CDR3 nucleotides are TGTGCCAGCAGCTTAGCGCGGGGGACTGAAGCTTTCTTT. Translated, it gives CASSLARGTEAFF.

This clone showed up just once. This chain joins TRBV19 and TRBJ1-3; D gene ambiguous. The germline gives CDR1 LNHDA, CDR2 SQIVND (reference sequence). The CDR3 runs to 13 residues. V lost 9 bases and J lost 3, with 12 bases in between. The chain's CDR3 is CASEQGRGNTIYF. The CDR3 nucleotides read TGTGCCAGCGAACAAGGACGTGGAAACACCATATATTTT.

V gene TRBV5-1 combines with J gene TRBJ2-1; 7 nucleotides line up with TRBD1. Per germline, CDR1 SGHRS and CDR2 YFSETQ. With V trimmed by 4 bases and J by 4 bases, 8 bases remained unmatched. This CDR3 has 15 amino acids. This chain's CDR3 is CASSLGGQVYNEQFF. CDR3 bases: TGCGCCAGCAGCCTAGGTGGACAGGTTTACAATGAGCAGTTCTTC.

The chain couples TRBV7-2 to TRBJ1-4, with D maybe TRBD1 (6 bases). CDR1 SGHTA and CDR2 FQGNSA come from the germline V gene. V lost 1 base, J lost 8 bases, and 14 bases lay in between. The CDR3 consists of 15 residues. In DNA, the CDR3 is TGTGCCAGCAGCTTAGTGGGGGGGCCGGACGAAAAACTGTTTTTT. Amino acid sequence: CASSLVGGPDEKLFF.

The chain's CDR3 is CASSRGPDTIYF. In DNA, the CDR3 is TGTGCCAGCAGCAGGGGGCCGGACACCATATATTTT. This chain joins TRBV11-2 and TRBJ1-3; TRBD1 aligns across 7 bases. CDR1 SGHAT and CDR2 FQNNGV come from the germline V gene. CDR3 size: 12 residues. V lost 5 bases to trimming and J lost 8 bases; unmatched junction nucleotides: 3.

The V and J genes are TRBV7-3 and TRBJ2-3; 9 bases fit TRBD2. V lost 4 bases to trimming and J lost 1 base; unmatched junction nucleotides: 0. CDR3 size: 14 residues. CDR1 and CDR2 (germline): SGHTA, FQGTGA. The CDR3 region is CASSWTSGTDTQYF. The CDR3 DNA reads TGTGCCAGCAGCTGGACTAGCGGCACAGATACGCAGTATTTT.

This sequence joins TRBV9 and TRBJ1-5, with D perhaps TRBD1 (5 bases). Germline V gives CDR1 SGDLS, CDR2 YYNGEE. This CDR3 region has 14 residues. Trimming shortened V by 4 bases and J by 4 bases, and 12 bases separated the two germline ends. The CDR3 is CASSYGTGNQPQHF. The CDR3 nucleotides are TGTGCCAGCAGCTACGGGACGGGAAATCAGCCCCAGCATTTT.

The J gene is TRBJ2-3, the V gene TRBV11-2; 10 bases are a match to TRBD2. Germline CDR1 reads SGHAT; CDR2 reads FQNNGV. The CDR3 loop spans 15 amino acids. The trim removed 7 bases at V and 2 bases at J, leaving 6 bases unmatched. CDR3 DNA sequence: TGTGCCAGCAACCCGACTAGCGGGTTCACAGATACGCAGTATTTT. Translation gives CASNPTSGFTDTQYF.

This rearrangement joins TRBV9 to TRBJ2-1, with 10 bases aligning to TRBD2. Trimming cost V 0 bases and J 5 bases; bases outside gene matches: 2. Germline V gives CDR1 SGDLS, CDR2 YYNGEE. This CDR3 region has 15 residues. CDR3 sequence reads: CASSVELAGHNEQFF. The CDR3 DNA follows: TGTGCCAGCAGCGTAGAACTAGCGGGGCACAATGAGCAGTTCTTC.

The count of this clone is one. The rearrangement joins TRBV13 to TRBJ1-2, with unresolved D. The CDR3 is made up of 17 amino acids. CDR1 and CDR2 (germline): PRHDT, FYEKMQ (reference sequence). Trimming shortened V by 3 bases and J by 3 bases, and 20 bases separated the two germline ends. This CDR3 is CASSFSNTVVSYYGYTF. CDR3 DNA: TGTGCCAGCAGCTTCTCCAACACAGTAGTTTCGTACTATGGCTACACCTTC.